This TCR beta chain was recovered during a study of T cells in Graves' hyperthyroidism and ophthalmopathy. Study-wide points: Most thyroid clonotypes expanded above 0.001 appeared in blood too.

Germline V lookup: CDR1 SNHLY, CDR2 FYNNEI. The CDR3 totals 14 residues. V was shortened by 7 bases and J by 6 bases, with 19 bases between the two germline ends. Clinical Activity Scores of at least 3, NOSPECS grades of at least 4 and durations under 3 months characterized ophthalmopathy patients. The study based diagnoses on clinical symptoms, serum thyroxine and TRAb, thyroid ultrasound and orbital computed tomography. Cells are PBMCs isolated from roughly 9.2 ml of fresh blood. This clonotype was counted at least ten times. The antigen is undetermined. What was amplified from RNA transcripts were TCR beta CDR3 regions. HTBI primers drove first-round RT-PCR of the TCR CDR3. TCRdb passed the multiplex PCR reads through MiXCR, listing each CDR3 protein once. The sample lists 250,000 to 400,000 distinct CDR3 sequences; approximately 14% were seen once.

This TCR was sampled from a woman in her forties with Graves' ophthalmopathy. V gene TRBV2 combines with J gene TRBJ2-7; weak D call: TRBD1 (6 bases). Sequenced: blood. The CDR3 region is CASKAQGPLTEQYF. As DNA, the CDR3 is TGTGCCAGCAAGGCACAGGGCCCTCTTACCGAGCAGTACTTC.